The 31 T cell receptor beta chains below come from one sample, sequenced in a study of beta chain features in type 1 diabetes. Sequenced material consisted of expressed TCRB transcripts (all of the isolated RNA was reverse transcribed). The method was immunoSEQ multiplex PCR; TCRdb's version includes in-frame clones alone and lacks a portion of them. The sample includes 300,000 to 400,000 clones, 11% seen only once; the top ten take around 0.015%. Material: naive CD4+ T cells from blood. All receptors derive from a woman in her 30s in good health.

This clone was seen a few times. V gene TRBV30 combines with J gene TRBJ1-2, with 7 bases matching TRBD1. Looked up from germline, CDR1 is GTSNPN and CDR2 is SVGIG (reference sequence). The CDR3 runs to 14 residues. The V segment lost 2 bases and the J segment 5 bases; nucleotides outside the gene matches: 8. The CDR3 spells CAWSITGVPYGYTF. The DNA for the CDR3 is TGTGCCTGGAGTATTACAGGGGTACCGTATGGCTACACCTTC.

This clone showed up just a few times. This chain links TRBV7-2 with TRBJ2-1, with 8 positions matching TRBD1. Per germline, CDR1 SGHTA and CDR2 FQGNSA. The CDR3 extends over 16 amino acids. V shed 1 base and J 2 bases; nucleotides not matched to a gene: 4. Here the CDR3 reads CASSLEGTGPYNEQFF. Here the CDR3 DNA reads TGTGCCAGCAGCTTAGAGGGGACAGGCCCCTACAATGAGCAGTTCTTC.

The chain recombines TRBV11-2 with TRBJ2-3; no clear D. Germline V lookup: CDR1 SGHAT, CDR2 FQNNGV. Between the trimmed V and J ends, which lost 3 bases and 10 bases, there was a span of 5 bases. The CDR3 is 10 amino acids. DNA for the CDR3: TGTGCCAGCAGCTTTACTTCGCAGTATTTT. It encodes CASSFTSQYF.

This clone was seen only once. The rearrangement links TRBV7-2 to TRBJ2-1; TRBD2 matches 8 bases. This CDR3 contains 16 residues. Germline trimming cut 6 bases from V and 4 bases from J; bases unmatched to any gene: 11. CDR1 is SGHTA, CDR2 FQGNSA, per germline. CDR3 DNA: TGTGCCAGCAGACATCAAGCGGGAGCCAGGTACAATGAGCAGTTCTTC. This codes for CASRHQAGARYNEQFF. Combining the CDR3 with reference TRBV7-2 and TRBJ2-1 gives the whole variable domain GAGVSQSPSNKVTEKGKDVELRCDPISGHTALYWYRQSLGQGLEFLIYFQGNSAPDKSGLPSDRFSAERTGGSVSTLTIQRTQQEDSAVYLCASRHQAGARYNEQFFGPGTRLTVL.

The chain recombines TRBV7-2 with TRBJ2-7, with D possibly being TRBD2 (5 bases). Germline assignment: CDR1 SGHTA and CDR2 FQGNSA. V shed 6 bases and J shed 3 bases, with 12 bases lying between them. The CDR3 sequence is 13 residues long. The CDR3 here is CASSPNRDYEQYF. CDR3 nucleotides: TGTGCCAGCAGTCCTAACCGGGACTACGAGCAGTACTTC.

This clone was seen a handful of times. CDR3 sequence reads: CASSLVAGRGWETQYF. DNA of the CDR3: TGTGCCAGCAGCTTGGTGGCCGGGAGGGGATGGGAGACCCAGTACTTC. The chain couples TRBV5-4 to TRBJ2-5; 8 bases align to TRBD2. V was clipped by 0 bases and J by 5 bases; unmatched bases: 9. CDR3 size: 16 residues. The germline V gene has CDR1 SGHNT and CDR2 YYREEE (reference sequence).

Only a few counts were recorded for this clone. V usage is TRBV28 and J usage is TRBJ1-2; D call uncertain. Germline V gene sequence: CDR1 MDHEN, CDR2 SYDVKM. CDR3 size: 12 residues. With 5 bases removed from V and 6 bases from J, the gap between germline ends came to 10 bases. For the CDR3, the DNA is TGTGCCAGCAGTCCGGAGCTCAATGGCTACACCTTC. This codes for CASSPELNGYTF.

This clone came up a few times. The CDR3 DNA reads TGTGCCACCAGCAGAGATAGGTTAGCGGGAGGTGCAGATACGCAGTATTTT. This gives the protein CATSRDRLAGGADTQYF. The chain is built from TRBV15 and TRBJ2-3; 10 nucleotides agree with TRBD2. The CDR3 runs 17 residues. The germline V gene encodes CDR1 LNHNV and CDR2 YYDKDF (reference sequence). V was clipped by 0 bases and J by 4 bases; unmatched bases: 7.

The chain links TRBV6-5 to TRBJ1-1; D is perhaps TRBD1 (6 bases). The V end lost 3 bases, the J end lost 4 bases, and 15 bases lay between the germline ends. Germline CDR1 and CDR2: MNHEY and SVGAGI. The CDR3 totals 15 residues. CDR3 region: CASSYGVGAGTEAFF. The CDR3 DNA is TGTGCCAGCAGTTATGGTGTGGGGGCCGGCACTGAAGCTTTCTTT.

This clone occurred a few times. The chain employs TRBV6-6 and TRBJ1-1, with D possibly being TRBD1 (5 bases). Germline CDR1 MNHNY, CDR2 SVGAGI (reference sequence). The CDR3 has 13 residues. Trimming left V 8 bases short and J 4 bases short, with 14 bases between. DNA for the CDR3: TGTGCCAGCCGGGCCCGACAGATCACTGAAGCTTTCTTT. It is translated as CASRARQITEAFF.

The chain couples TRBV5-5 to TRBJ2-3, with D uncertain. V shed 3 bases and J shed 6 bases, with 8 bases lying between them. CDR1 and CDR2 (germline): SGHKS, YYEKEE (reference sequence). The length of the CDR3 is 12 residues. The DNA of the CDR3 is TGTGCCAGCAGCTGGTCCCGGGATACGCAGTATTTT. Its translation: CASSWSRDTQYF.

This clone was seen a few times. The chain uses TRBV7-2 and TRBJ1-4, with TRBD1 matching over 7 bases. The CDR3 is 14 residues long. The germline V gene has CDR1 SGHTA and CDR2 FQGNSA. V lost 5 bases, J lost 8 bases, and 8 bases stayed unmatched. The CDR3 bases are TGTGCCAGCAGCCTCGACAGGGCTGGGGAAAAACTGTTTTTT. Amino acid sequence: CASSLDRAGEKLFF.

Only a few counts were recorded for this clone. J is TRBJ2-5 and V is TRBV6-5, with 10 bases aligning to TRBD1. CDR3 size: 14 residues. After removal of 6 bases from V and 5 bases from J, the junction contained 6 bases not matched to a gene. CDR1 and CDR2 from the germline V gene are MNHEY and SVGAGI. The CDR3 is CASRLDRGYETQYF. CDR3 sequence (DNA): TGTGCCAGCAGATTGGACAGGGGGTACGAGACCCAGTACTTC.

The rearrangement uses TRBV7-9 and TRBJ2-7, with 7 nucleotides matching TRBD1. J gave up 0 bases and V 4 bases, and 6 bases lay outside the gene matches. The germline CDR1 and CDR2 sequences are SEHNR and FQNEAQ (reference sequence). The CDR3 totals 15 residues. CDR3 sequence reads: CASSSDRLNSYEQYF. Written as DNA, the CDR3 is TGTGCCAGCAGCTCGGACAGGTTAAACTCCTACGAGCAGTACTTC. Combining the CDR3 with reference TRBV7-9 and TRBJ2-7 gives the whole variable domain DTGVSQNPRHKITKRGQNVTFRCDPISEHNRLYWYRQTLGQGPEFLTYFQNEAQLEKSRLLSDRFSAERPKGSFSTLEIQRTEQGDSAMYLCASSSDRLNSYEQYFGPGTRLTVT.

J is TRBJ2-5 and V is TRBV19; D is possibly TRBD2 (6 bases). The CDR3 runs to 13 residues. Germline loops: CDR1 LNHDA, CDR2 SQIVND (reference sequence). V was cut by 5 bases and J by 4 bases, with 11 bases left in between. CDR3: CASSPQGGETQYF. The DNA of the CDR3 is TGTGCCAGTAGTCCGCAGGGAGGAGAGACCCAGTACTTC.

The sample holds a few counts of this clone. V gene TRBV28 combines with J gene TRBJ2-5; D perhaps matches TRBD2 (5 bases). CDR1 and CDR2 from the germline V gene are MDHEN and SYDVKM. CDR3 length: 15 amino acids. Trimming left V 8 bases short and J 4 bases short, with 20 bases between. The CDR3 DNA sequence: TGTGCCAGCCTAACCGGACGGGGAAGGTTAGAGACCCAGTACTTC. Translation gives CASLTGRGRLETQYF.

This clone was picked up a small number of times. The chain has TRBV28 and TRBJ2-1, with D possibly matching TRBD2 (6 bases). V was cut by 5 bases and J by 5 bases, with 13 bases left in between. Germline lookup yields CDR1 MDHEN and CDR2 SYDVKM. The CDR3 is made up of 14 amino acids. The CDR3 nucleotides are TGTGCCAGCAGTCCCTCGGGACTGAACAATGAGCAGTTCTTC. Protein: CASSPSGLNNEQFF. The full variable domain, with the rest looked up from reference TRBV28 and TRBJ2-1, is DVKVTQSSRYLVKRTGEKVFLECVQDMDHENMFWYRQDPGLGLRLIYFSYDVKMKEKGDIPEGYSVSREKKERFSLILESASTNQTSMYLCASSPSGLNNEQFFGPGTRLTVL.

This clone was detected a few times. The CDR3, as DNA: TGTGCCAGCAGTCGGTTCGGCTCCTACGAGCAGTACTTC. Protein product: CASSRFGSYEQYF. The chain links TRBV27 to TRBJ2-7; D is unclear. Trimming took 5 bases from V and 0 from J, leaving 8 bases between them. Germline CDR1 MNHEY, CDR2 SMNVEV (reference sequence). The CDR3 is made up of 13 amino acids.

This clone appeared a few times. The chain links TRBV7-2 to TRBJ2-5, with TRBD2 matching 12 bases. Germline trimming cut 3 bases from V and 4 bases from J; bases unmatched to any gene: 12. The CDR3 is 18 amino acids. Germline CDR1 and CDR2: SGHTA and FQGNSA. The CDR3 sequence is CASSFGGLAGGGSETQYF. The CDR3 coding sequence is TGTGCCAGCAGCTTCGGGGGACTAGCGGGCGGGGGGTCAGAGACCCAGTACTTC.

V is TRBV7-2 and J is TRBJ2-6, with 8 bases lining up with TRBD2. The CDR3 is made up of 17 amino acids. V lost 2 bases, J lost 0 bases, and 3 bases stayed unmatched. Germline V lookup: CDR1 SGHTA, CDR2 FQGNSA. CDR3 sequence (DNA): TGTGCCAGCAGCTTAACGGGGGGGTTCTCTGGGGCCAACGTCCTGACTTTC. As protein: CASSLTGGFSGANVLTF.

Only a few counts were recorded for this clone. The CDR3 region is CASSTGTSEQFF. In nucleotides, the CDR3 is TGTGCCAGTAGTACAGGGACTAGCGAGCAGTTCTTC. The chain links TRBV19 to TRBJ2-1; 9 bases agree with TRBD2. The CDR3 has 12 amino acids. Germline CDR1 and CDR2: LNHDA and SQIVND (reference sequence). Germline trimming cut 4 bases from V and 10 bases from J; bases unmatched to any gene: 2.

The chain carries TRBV19 and TRBJ1-5; D might be TRBD1 (6 bases). V was clipped by 4 bases and J by 9 bases, with 16 bases between them. CDR1 and CDR2 (germline): LNHDA, SQIVND (reference sequence). The CDR3 has 14 residues. CDR3 DNA sequence: TGTGCCAGTAGTAAGTCAGGGGAGGGTTCGCCCCAGCATTTT. Protein product: CASSKSGEGSPQHF.

This clone came up a few times. This rearrangement joins TRBV19 to TRBJ2-3; possible D gene TRBD2, 5 bases. The V and J ends lost 2 bases and 2 bases respectively, with 14 bases between them. The CDR3 is 16 amino acids. Germline lookup yields CDR1 LNHDA and CDR2 SQIVND (reference sequence). CDR3: CASSITGLASTDTQYF. Here the CDR3 DNA reads TGTGCCAGTAGTATAACCGGGCTAGCATCCACAGATACGCAGTATTTT.

In DNA, the CDR3 is TGTGCCAGCAGCTCCCCCGGTAGTGTTGGGGCCAACGTCCTGACTTTC. The encoded protein is CASSSPGSVGANVLTF. This chain links TRBV28 with TRBJ2-6; D gene unclear. CDR1 is MDHEN and CDR2 is SYDVKM in the germline V gene. CDR3 length: 16 amino acids. V lost 6 bases and J lost 3, with 15 bases in between. Looking up the rest from reference TRBV28 and TRBJ2-6 gives the full variable domain: DVKVTQSSRYLVKRTGEKVFLECVQDMDHENMFWYRQDPGLGLRLIYFSYDVKMKEKGDIPEGYSVSREKKERFSLILESASTNQTSMYLCASSSPGSVGANVLTFGAGSRLTVL.

This sequence joins TRBV15 and TRBJ1-1, with D possibly being TRBD1 (5 bases). Germline V lookup: CDR1 LNHNV, CDR2 YYDKDF (reference sequence). V gave up 0 bases and J gave up 1 base, with 9 bases separating them. The CDR3 has 15 amino acids. The CDR3 loop reads CATSRDDRRNTEAFF. As DNA, the CDR3 is TGTGCCACCAGCAGAGATGACAGAAGGAACACTGAAGCTTTCTTT.

This clone has only a few counts. This same CDR3 is encoded by further DNA sequences in the sample. The chain couples TRBV7-9 to TRBJ1-2; 8 bases align to TRBD1. V was pared by 2 bases and J by 3 bases, with 2 bases of the junction left unmatched. The CDR3 loop spans 14 amino acids. Per germline, CDR1 SEHNR and CDR2 FQNEAQ (reference sequence). As DNA, the CDR3 is TGTGCCAGCAGCTTATCAGGGGGCGACTATGGCTACACCTTC. Its translation is CASSLSGGDYGYTF.

The J gene is TRBJ1-5, the V gene TRBV15; D call uncertain. V lost 0 bases to trimming and J lost 5 bases, with 14 bases between them. The CDR3 consists of 16 residues. The germline V gene encodes CDR1 LNHNV and CDR2 YYDKDF (reference sequence). CDR3 in DNA: TGTGCCACCAGCAGAGATGGAGATGACTCCTATCAGCCCCAGCATTTT. Encoded protein: CATSRDGDDSYQPQHF.

This clone was seen only a few times. The rearrangement joins TRBV11-2 to TRBJ2-5; the match to TRBD2 covers 10 bases. Per the germline V gene, CDR1 is SGHAT and CDR2 is FQNNGV. This CDR3 contains 16 residues. V lost 5 bases and J lost 3; bases outside the gene matches: 9. The CDR3 nucleotides are TGTGCCAGCAGCCCTCGATTTGGACTAGCGGAAGAGACCCAGTACTTC. It encodes CASSPRFGLAEETQYF. Full variable domain (outside the CDR3, taken from reference TRBV11-2 and TRBJ2-5): EAGVAQSPRYKIIEKRQSVAFWCNPISGHATLYWYQQILGQGPKLLIQFQNNGVVDDSQLPKDRFSAERLKGVDSTLKIQPAKLEDSAVYLCASSPRFGLAEETQYFGPGTRLLVL.

The CDR3 protein is CASSLSQVPEMQFF. CDR3 DNA sequence: TGCGCCAGCAGTCTAAGTCAGGTTCCAGAGATGCAGTTCTTC. This chain joins TRBV10-2 and TRBJ2-1; D gene uncertain. The length of the CDR3 is 14 residues. In germline, CDR1 is WSHSY, CDR2 SAAADI. V lost 5 bases to trimming and J lost 12 bases, with 20 bases between them.

The gene calls are TRBV15 and TRBJ2-7; a possible D gene is TRBD2 (5 bases). Trimming shortened V by 0 bases and J by 2 bases, and 17 bases separated the two germline ends. Germline CDR1 is LNHNV and CDR2 is YYDKDF (reference sequence). The CDR3 is made up of 17 amino acids. CDR3 loop: CATSRDFEGSRPYEQYF. The CDR3 DNA follows: TGTGCCACCAGCAGAGATTTTGAGGGTTCTCGGCCCTACGAGCAGTACTTC.

This clone was recorded a few times. The genes are TRBV6-5 and TRBJ2-5; 9 positions agree with TRBD1. Germline loops: CDR1 MNHEY, CDR2 SVGAGI. After removal of 4 bases from V and 4 bases from J, the junction contained 7 bases not matched to a gene. The CDR3 contains 15 residues. In DNA form, the CDR3 reads TGTGCCAGCAGTTCCATACAGGGGGCCGGAGAGACCCAGTACTTC. It is translated as CASSSIQGAGETQYF.